Below, 10 T cell receptor beta chains from the same sample are listed, as sequenced in a study of response to subunit inactivated influenza vaccine. TCRdb processed the RT-PCR reads anew with MiXCR; each CDR3 protein has one entry. The sample includes almost 600,000 distinct CDR3 sequences, about 15% of them seen just once. The sequences come from PBMCs from blood, collected approximately 13 days after vaccination. These receptors all stem from a man aged 50 or older who received an inactivated influenza vaccine.

This clonotype occurred many times. The chain recombines TRBV28 with TRBJ2-1; TRBD1 matches at 10 bases. CDR3 size: 17 residues. J was trimmed by 10 bases and V by 2 bases; bases with no gene match: 14. The germline gives CDR1 MDHEN, CDR2 SYDVKM. The chain's CDR3 is CASSLDRDRGWGTEQFF. The CDR3 DNA sequence: TGTGCCAGCAGTTTAGACCGGGACAGGGGATGGGGGACGGAGCAGTTCTTC.

A few counts support this clonotype. V usage is TRBV20-1 and J usage is TRBJ2-1, with a tentative D call TRBD1 (5 bases). Germline V gene sequence: CDR1 DFQATT, CDR2 SNEGSKA (reference sequence). The CDR3 totals 16 residues. Trimming shortened V by 4 bases and J by 3 bases, and 19 bases separated the two germline ends. CDR3 DNA sequence: TGCAGTGCTAAAATGTGGGAAGGGGCCAACTACAATGAGCAGTTCTTC. This encodes CSAKMWEGANYNEQFF.

This clonotype was observed at least ten times. The chain combines TRBV28 with TRBJ1-3; 7 positions agree with TRBD1. CDR1 and CDR2 (germline): MDHEN, SYDVKM. J lost 0 bases, V lost 6 bases, and 5 bases had no gene match. This CDR3 has 15 amino acids. The CDR3 protein is CASRRGQNSGNTIYF. The CDR3 nucleotides are TGTGCCAGCAGAAGGGGACAGAACTCTGGAAACACCATATATTTT.

This clonotype appeared a few times. This chain links TRBV7-8 with TRBJ1-3; D call uncertain. Looked up from germline, CDR1 is SGHVS and CDR2 is FQNEAQ. V dropped 2 bases and J dropped 0 bases, with 14 bases sitting between them. The CDR3 sequence is 17 residues long. The CDR3 nucleotides are TGTGCCAGCAGCTTAAGGACGCACCAATACTCTGGAAACACCATATATTTT. Translation gives CASSLRTHQYSGNTIYF.

This clonotype has only a few counts. The chain combines TRBV28 with TRBJ1-1, with 12 bases aligning to TRBD1. Germline CDR1 is MDHEN and CDR2 is SYDVKM. V trimming: 4 bases; J trimming: 9 bases; junction bases outside the gene matches: 9. The CDR3 contains 15 residues. CDR3 region: CASSSAGTGGFKAFF. The CDR3 coding sequence is TGTGCCAGCAGTTCTGCCGGGACAGGGGGCTTCAAAGCTTTCTTT.

In its sample, this clonotype was seen a few times. The rearrangement links TRBV12-3 or TRBV12-4 to TRBJ2-2; the D gene could be TRBD1 or TRBD2 (5 bases each). CDR3 length: 15 amino acids. Trimming cost V 8 bases and J 1 base, with 14 bases left between them. The CDR3 is CASRSSGGNTGELFF. DNA for the CDR3: TGTGCCAGCCGATCTAGTGGGGGGAACACCGGGGAGCTGTTTTTT.

This clonotype was detected ten times or more. This chain joins TRBV12-3 or TRBV12-4 and TRBJ1-1; TRBD1 might be the D (6 bases). The CDR3 runs to 14 residues. V gave up 3 bases and J gave up 1 base, with 9 bases separating them. CDR3 region: CASSFGQPNTEAFF. For the CDR3, the DNA is TGTGCCAGCAGTTTCGGACAGCCGAACACTGAAGCTTTCTTT.

This clonotype appeared a few times. V is TRBV12-3 or TRBV12-4 and J is TRBJ2-7, with a possible D match to TRBD1 (6 bases). Trimming stripped 4 bases from V and 0 bases from J, with 10 bases between. The CDR3 extends over 14 amino acids. The CDR3 loop reads CASSSHRVSYEQYF. The CDR3 DNA follows: TGTGCCAGCAGTTCCCACAGGGTCTCCTACGAGCAGTACTTC.

This clonotype was observed a handful of times. The rearrangement uses TRBV29-1 and TRBJ2-1; D call uncertain. V gave up 2 bases and J gave up 4 bases, with 9 bases separating them. This CDR3 is built from 13 residues. The germline gives CDR1 SQVTM, CDR2 ANQGSEA. The CDR3 DNA reads TGCAGCGTTGAACGATGGGAATACAATGAGCAGTTCTTC. Translated, it gives CSVERWEYNEQFF.

The chain's CDR3 is CASSQDVYGADTEAFF. The CDR3 DNA reads as TGTGCCAGCAGCCAAGATGTTTACGGGGCAGACACTGAAGCTTTCTTT. This chain joins TRBV4-2 and TRBJ1-1; tentatively, D is TRBD1 (5 bases). The CDR3 is 16 amino acids. Germline V gives CDR1 LGHNA, CDR2 YNFKEQ. V was pared by 0 bases and J by 3 bases, with 14 bases between.